Listed below are T cell receptor beta chains from one sample, sequenced in a study of blood T cells in healthy people across ages. TCRdb reprocessed the 5' RACE reads with MiXCR, giving one entry per CDR3 protein. The table has about 800,000 distinct CDR3 sequences, roughly 50% seen once; the top ten hold over 20%. Source material: blood. Source of these receptors: a man under 40 in good health. CDR3s include the opening cysteine and the closing phenylalanine or tryptophan. The order of the fields is clone size, D gene, J gene, V gene, CDR3 DNA, CDR3 protein. A D gene is named only where the DNA matches it firmly. The size entry is marked missing in some rows and otherwise reads once, few, many or a size class.

>few|.|TRBJ2-2|TRBV24-1
TGTGCCACCAGTGCCCGGTGGACCGGGGAGCTGTTTTTT
CATSARWTGELFF
>few|TRBD1|TRBJ2-4|TRBV5-6
TGTGCCAGCAGCGCCGGGACAGGGCTACGTGGGCAGTACTTC
CASSAGTGLRGQYF
>.|.|TRBJ2-7|TRBV3-1
TGTGCCAGCAGCCGTCCTACGAACGGGGGAACGGACGAGCAGTACTTC
CASSRPTNGGTDEQYF
>.|.|TRBJ2-5|TRBV20-1
TGCAGTGCCCACTCCCCCTCGCTCCGGGCGGAGACCCAGTACTTC
CSAHSPSLRAETQYF
>.|TRBD1|TRBJ2-7|TRBV5-4
TGTGCCAGCAGTTCGATCCCGGGACAGGGTAACGAGCAGTACTTC
CASSSIPGQGNEQYF
>.|TRBD2|TRBJ2-5|TRBV3-1
TGTGCCAGCAGCCAAGGCTCCAGCGGGGGAGAAGAGACCCAGTACTTC
CASSQGSSGGEETQYF
>.|TRBD2|TRBJ2-1|TRBV15
TGTGCCACCAGTCTCGGGGGGGGATCCTACAATGAGCAGTTCTTC
CATSLGGGSYNEQFF
>few|.|TRBJ2-5|TRBV6-6
TGTGCCAGCGATGATAATAAGGAGACCCAGTACTTC
CASDDNKETQYF
>.|TRBD1|TRBJ2-5|TRBV20-1
TGCAGTGCTGAAACCCGGGACAGGAAAGAGACCCAGTACTTC
CSAETRDRKETQYF
>.|.|TRBJ2-7|TRBV6-5
TGTGCCAGCAGTTACCGGGGGGAGGGGGCCTACGAGCAGTACTTC
CASSYRGEGAYEQYF
>.|.|TRBJ2-3|TRBV5-1
TGCGCCAGCAGCACCGCCCAGGGGAGCAGGACAGATACGCAGTATTTT
CASSTAQGSRTDTQYF
>few|.|TRBJ2-1|TRBV20-1
TGCAGTGCACCCGACCAAACCTACAATGAGCAGTTCTTC
CSAPDQTYNEQFF
>.|TRBD1|TRBJ1-1|TRBV6-1
TGTGCCAGCAGTGATGGGACAGGGGGTTTTGCTGAAGCTTTCTTT
CASSDGTGGFAEAFF
>.|TRBD1|TRBJ1-5|TRBV6-5
TGTGCCAGTTCGGACAGGGCGAATAGCAATCAGCCCCAGCATTTT
CASSDRANSNQPQHF
>.|TRBD2|TRBJ2-3|TRBV12-3/TRBV12-4
TGTGCCAGCAGACCCAGCGGGAGGTACACAGATACGCAGTATTTT
CASRPSGRYTDTQYF
>.|.|TRBJ2-1|TRBV2
TGTGCCAGCAGTGAGGGGTTCTCGCAGGGCTTTCACAATGAGCAGTTCTTC
CASSEGFSQGFHNEQFF
>.|.|TRBJ2-1|TRBV27
TGTGCCAGCAGTTTTGGGGGCAGCGAGCAGTTCTTC
CASSFGGSEQFF
>.|TRBD2|TRBJ2-7|TRBV29-1
TGCAGCGTTGAGGGGACCCTAGCGGGGAGCTCCTACGAGCAGTACTTC
CSVEGTLAGSSYEQYF
>.|.|TRBJ1-5|TRBV5-1
TGCGCCAGCAGCCCTGGTGAGGACGATCAGCCCCAGCATTTT
CASSPGEDDQPQHF
>.|.|TRBJ2-3|TRBV20-1
TGCAGTGCCCAATTCGCAGATACGCAGTATTTT
CSAQFADTQYF
>.|.|TRBJ1-5|TRBV7-2
TGTGCCAGCAGCCCAAACCCAGGGTCTAGCAATCAGCCCCAGCATTTT
CASSPNPGSSNQPQHF
>few|TRBD2|TRBJ2-1|TRBV7-6
TGTGCCAGCAGCCCACGACTAGCGGGGGGCGCCTTCTCCTACAATGAGCAGTTCTTC
CASSPRLAGGAFSYNEQFF
>few|TRBD2|TRBJ2-7|TRBV4-2
TGTGCCAGCAGCCAATCCGGGACTATCTCCTACGAGCAGTACTTC
CASSQSGTISYEQYF
>.|TRBD1|TRBJ2-1|TRBV14
TGTGCCAGCAGCGCTTCGAGGTCCAGGACAGGGATTTGGGATGAGCAGTTCTTC
CASSASRSRTGIWDEQFF
>.|.|TRBJ1-1|TRBV29-1
TGCAGCGTTTTGGGGGGGGACACTGAAGCTTTCTTT
CSVLGGDTEAFF
>few|.|TRBJ2-7|TRBV12-3/TRBV12-4
TGTGCCAGCAGTTTCGGGTATAGCGCTCGGCTCGAGCAGTACTTC
CASSFGYSARLEQYF
>.|.|TRBJ1-1|TRBV20-1
TGCTCGCCTGATGGGCAAGTGAACACTGAAGCTTTCTTT
CSPDGQVNTEAFF
>once|.|TRBJ2-1|TRBV10-3
TGTGCCACCCAAGACCCGGGCTCCTACAATGAGCAGTTCTTC
CATQDPGSYNEQFF
>.|TRBD1|TRBJ1-6|TRBV4-3
TGCGCCAGCAGCCTCGCCCCGGGACAGGGGAATTCACCCCTCCACTTT
CASSLAPGQGNSPLHF
>.|.|TRBJ2-3|TRBV5-1
TGCGCCAGCAGCTTTGGCCGGGATGTTATCCGCACAGATACGCAGTATTTT
CASSFGRDVIRTDTQYF
>.|.|TRBJ2-7|TRBV30
TGTGCCTGGAGCTCGCGGAGGGCCTACGAGCAGTACTTC
CAWSSRRAYEQYF
>.|.|TRBJ1-1|TRBV7-2
TGTGCCAGCAGCTCGATTTCAAATACTGAAGCTTTCTTT
CASSSISNTEAFF
>.|TRBD2|TRBJ2-7|TRBV12-3/TRBV12-4
TGTGCCAGCCGGCGGGGGGAGGGCTACGAGCAGTACTTC
CASRRGEGYEQYF
>few|.|TRBJ2-5|TRBV7-2
TGTGCCAGCAGCTTACGGGCGGGGGAGACCCAGTACTTC
CASSLRAGETQYF
>once|.|TRBJ1-1|TRBV29-1
TGCAGCGCCCAGGGGACGGACACTGAAGCTTTCTTT
CSAQGTDTEAFF
>few|TRBD2|TRBJ2-3|TRBV12-3/TRBV12-4
TGTGCCAGCAGTTTAACACTAGCGGGTTTCACAGATACGCAGTATTTT
CASSLTLAGFTDTQYF
>.|.|TRBJ1-2|TRBV4-1
TGCGCCAGCAGTTCGATCTGGGAGGGGGACGGCTACACCTTC
CASSSIWEGDGYTF
>.|.|TRBJ2-7|TRBV3-1
TGTGCCAGCAGCCAAGATCGGGTAGCAGGGCAGTACTTC
CASSQDRVAGQYF
>.|.|TRBJ1-6|TRBV14
TGTGCCAGCAGCCTGTCACCGGGGGCTAATTCACCCCCCCACTTT
CASSLSPGANSPPHF
>once|.|TRBJ2-7|TRBV6-5
TGTGCCAGCACCAGGTCTAGGGGCGGCGAGCAGTACTTC
CASTRSRGGEQYF
>.|.|TRBJ1-5|TRBV20-1
TGCAGTGCTACAAAGTCAGGGGCGGGCAATCAGCCCCAGCATTTT
CSATKSGAGNQPQHF
>.|.|TRBJ1-1|TRBV18
TGTGCCAGCTCCCTGGACTCCTCGGGCACTGAAGCTTTCTTT
CASSLDSSGTEAFF
>.|TRBD2|TRBJ2-7|TRBV3-1
TGTGCCAGCAGCCAAGATCAAGCGGGGGCTCTTAACGAGCAGTACTTC
CASSQDQAGALNEQYF
>.|.|TRBJ2-7|TRBV27
TGTGCCAGCAGTTTGGGGGTAGGAGCTTACGAGCAGTACTTC
CASSLGVGAYEQYF
>.|.|TRBJ1-5|TRBV6-2/TRBV6-3
TGTGCCAGCACCCCGTGGTTCGGTCAGCCCCAGCATTTT
CASTPWFGQPQHF
>many|.|TRBJ2-1|TRBV25-1
TGTGCCAGCAGTGATACCGGGGCTGACAATGAGCAGTTCTTC
CASSDTGADNEQFF
>once|.|TRBJ2-1|TRBV7-9
TGTGCCAGCAGCTTAGCCCGGGCCTCCGGCGATGAGCAGTTCTTC
CASSLARASGDEQFF
>.|.|TRBJ1-2|TRBV25-1
TGTGCCAGCAGTGTGTCTGAGAGCTACACCTTC
CASSVSESYTF
>few|.|TRBJ1-2|TRBV20-1
TGCAGTGCTAGAAATCGACCGAGTAGGAGGGATAACTATGGCTACACCTTC
CSARNRPSRRDNYGYTF